These T cell receptor beta chains were read from a single sample in a study of radiotherapy plus CTLA-4 blockade in lung cancer. The protocol was immunoSEQ multiplex PCR, while the TCRdb copy is restricted to in-frame clones and leaves out a portion. The sample consists of around 120,000 clones, around 75% of them appearing once. This specimen consisted of peripheral blood, obtained from a patient treated with radiotherapy plus ipilimumab. The receptors here all came from a human donor with non-small cell lung cancer who had a partial response to radiotherapy plus ipilimumab. Each CDR3 is given with its conserved first and last residue. The order of the fields is J gene, V gene, D gene, clone size, CDR3 DNA, CDR3 protein. The D gene is left open where the match is weak. Part of the rows lack a size; the others show once, few, many or a class for expanded clones.

TRBJ2-7 TRBV6-5 NA few TGTGCCAGCAGTCGACGGGACAACTACGAGCAGTACTTC CASSRRDNYEQYF
TRBJ2-1 TRBV27 NA NA TGTGCCAGCAGGGGTGGGGCTGACAATGAGCAGTTCTTC CASRGGADNEQFF
TRBJ2-2 TRBV11-1 TRBD2 few TGTGCCAGCAGCCACTCCGGGACTATACTCACCGGGGAGCTGTTTTTT CASSHSGTILTGELFF
TRBJ2-3 TRBV5-1 TRBD2 NA TGCGCCAGCAATCTAGCGGGAGTTACAGATACGCAGTATTTT CASNLAGVTDTQYF
TRBJ1-1 TRBV15 TRBD1 NA TGTGCCACCAGCAGAGATCAGGTCATAGGGGGCCGGGTCGCTTTCTTT CATSRDQVIGGRVAFF
TRBJ2-1 TRBV19 TRBD2 NA TGTGCCAGTAGTCTATCCGGGACTACCATCTACAATGAGCAGTTCTTC CASSLSGTTIYNEQFF
TRBJ2-7 TRBV2 TRBD1 NA TGTGCCAGCAGTGCCGACAGGGGTTTGCAGTACTTC CASSADRGLQYF
TRBJ2-2 TRBV7-2 NA NA TGTGCCAGCAGCTTTTCAAGCCGAATCCTCACCGGGGAGCTGTTTTTT CASSFSSRILTGELFF
TRBJ2-1 TRBV5-1 NA NA TGCGCCAGCAGCTTGGGAATACAGGGATCCTACAATGAGCAGTTCTTC CASSLGIQGSYNEQFF
TRBJ1-5 TRBV18 NA few TGTGCCAGCTCACCCAGGCGCGGCAATCAGCCCCAGCATTTT CASSPRRGNQPQHF
TRBJ1-2 TRBV11-2 TRBD1 NA TGTGCCAGCAGCTTAGGGGACAGGGGTCCCTACACCTTC CASSLGDRGPYTF
TRBJ1-2 TRBV10-3 TRBD1 NA TGTGCCATCAGTGAGTCGAGTCAGGGGGATGGCTACACCTTC CAISESSQGDGYTF
TRBJ1-4 TRBV7-2 NA NA TGTGCCAGCAGCCCCGAGGCGGTCTACACCGGGAAACTGTTTTTT CASSPEAVYTGKLFF
TRBJ1-5 TRBV28 NA NA TGTGCCAGCAGACAGGGTAATAGTCAGCCCCAGCATTTT CASRQGNSQPQHF
TRBJ2-6 TRBV23-1 TRBD1 NA TGCGCCAGCAGTCACTCGGACAGGGGGCCTGGCTCTGGGGCCAACGTCCTGACTTTC CASSHSDRGPGSGANVLTF
TRBJ2-1 TRBV7-8 NA NA TGTGCCAGCAGGCTCTGGGCCGACTCCTACAATGAGCAGTTCTTC CASRLWADSYNEQFF
TRBJ1-3 TRBV30 NA NA TGTGCCTGGGAGGTTGCGGTAAACACCATATATTTT CAWEVAVNTIYF
TRBJ1-1 TRBV5-1 NA NA TGCGCCAGCAGCGCCCAGTTACAGAACACTGAAGCTTTCTTT CASSAQLQNTEAFF
TRBJ2-3 TRBV15 TRBD1 NA TGTGCCACCAGCAGAATGACAGGGGGCGCCGGCACAGATGCGCAGTATTTT CATSRMTGGAGTDAQYF
TRBJ2-7 TRBV6-5 TRBD1 once TGTGCCAGCAGGGACCGGGACAGGGACTCCTACGAGCAGTACTTC CASRDRDRDSYEQYF
TRBJ1-1 TRBV6-5 TRBD1 NA TGTGCCAGCAGTTACACGGGACAGGGAAACACTGAAGCTTTCTTT CASSYTGQGNTEAFF
TRBJ1-1 TRBV7-9 NA few TGTGCCAGCAGGATGGCATCGAACACTGAAGCTTTCTTT CASRMASNTEAFF
TRBJ2-7 TRBV29-1 NA NA TGCAGCGTTGGGCGGAACTCCTACGAGCAGTACTTC CSVGRNSYEQYF
TRBJ1-5 TRBV5-4 TRBD1 once TGTGCCAGCAGCTTTGACCGGGACAGGGGGCCCCAGCATTTT CASSFDRDRGPQHF
TRBJ2-7 TRBV30 TRBD2 NA TGTGCCTGGACGCAAGGACTAGGGGACTACGAGCAGTACTTC CAWTQGLGDYEQYF
TRBJ2-7 TRBV30 NA few TGTGCCTGGAGCCACAGGGCGAACTACGAGCAGTACTTC CAWSHRANYEQYF
TRBJ2-5 TRBV4-2 NA few TGTGCCAGCAGCCAAGGGGGCGGAGAGACCCAGTACTTC CASSQGGGETQYF
TRBJ1-3 TRBV7-9 NA NA TGTGCCAGCAGCTTACTGGGGCTGGCTGGAAACACCATATATTTT CASSLLGLAGNTIYF
TRBJ1-2 TRBV19 NA NA TGTGCCAGTAGTGGGGGACTCTATGGCTACACCTTC CASSGGLYGYTF
TRBJ2-5 TRBV14 NA NA TGTGCCAGCAGCCAAGGTGCCCCCGGGACCCAGTACTTC CASSQGAPGTQYF
TRBJ2-2 TRBV7-9 NA NA TGTGCCAGCAGCCCCGTTCGAAGCGGTGCCGGGGAGCTGTTTTTT CASSPVRSGAGELFF
TRBJ2-2 TRBV7-2 NA NA TGTGCCAGCAGCTTAGCGAGGACCGGGGAGCTGTTTTTT CASSLARTGELFF
TRBJ1-1 TRBV27 NA NA TGTGCCAGCTCGACGAGGCAGTCAACTGAAGCTTTCTTT CASSTRQSTEAFF
TRBJ1-5 TRBV2 NA NA TGTGCCAGCAGTGAGATGGGCAATAGCAATCAGCCCCAGCATTTT CASSEMGNSNQPQHF
TRBJ1-2 TRBV10-3 TRBD1 NA TGTGCCATCAGTGGGACAGGCGACGGCTACACCTTC CAISGTGDGYTF
TRBJ1-2 TRBV25-1 NA NA TGTGCCAGCAGTGAATCCGGGTTCTATGGCTACACCTTC CASSESGFYGYTF
TRBJ1-4 TRBV30 TRBD1 NA TGTGCCTGGAGTGTACACGGGACAGGGGGCGAAAAACTGTTTTTT CAWSVHGTGGEKLFF
TRBJ1-2 TRBV6-1 TRBD1 NA TGTGCCAGCAGTGCCGGGACAGGGCGAAGCTATGGCTACACCTTC CASSAGTGRSYGYTF
TRBJ2-4 TRBV15 NA NA TGTGCCACCAGCAGGGCAGGAATGGCCAAAAACATTCAGTACTTC CATSRAGMAKNIQYF